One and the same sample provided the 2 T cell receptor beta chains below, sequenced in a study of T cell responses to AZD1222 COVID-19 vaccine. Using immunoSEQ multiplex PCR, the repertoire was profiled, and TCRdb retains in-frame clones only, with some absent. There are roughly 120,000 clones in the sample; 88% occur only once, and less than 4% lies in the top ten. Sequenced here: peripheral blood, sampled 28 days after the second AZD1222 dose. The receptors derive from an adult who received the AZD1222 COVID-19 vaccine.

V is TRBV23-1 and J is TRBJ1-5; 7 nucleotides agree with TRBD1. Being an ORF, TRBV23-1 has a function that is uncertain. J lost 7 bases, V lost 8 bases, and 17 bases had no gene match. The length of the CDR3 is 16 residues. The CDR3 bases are TGCGCCAGCCGAATCGGGCGGAGGGGGCGCAGGCAGCCCCAGCATTTT. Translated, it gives CASRIGRRGRRQPQHF.

Here the CDR3 reads CASSYRENTEAFF. CDR3 DNA sequence: TGTGCCAGCAGCTACAGGGAGAACACTGAAGCTTTCTTT. V and J are TRBV3-1 (or the pseudogene TRBV3-2) and TRBJ1-1; the D gene is possibly TRBD1 (6 bases). The CDR3 runs to 13 residues. The germline V gene encodes CDR1 LGHDT and CDR2 YNNKEL (reference sequence). The ends were cut back, 5 bases at V and 1 base at J, with 8 bases in the middle.